The clone carrying this TCR beta chain came up once. Its specificity is unknown. Each sorted subset replicate got 200 ng genomic DNA, tens of thousands of genomes. Using immunoSEQ multiplex PCR, the repertoire was profiled, and TCRdb retains in-frame clones only, with some absent. The sample includes hundreds of thousands of clones, about 95% of them seen just once. The record originates from a study of shared clonotypes between healthy human individuals. Study summary: Those who served as donors were two women and a few men between the ages of 18 and 49.

General study results and limits: A reduction in generation probabilities was seen for non-shared clonotypes relative to those shared by all four donors. A generally larger estimated richness was seen in naive subsets than in memory subsets.

Germline assignment: CDR1 MNHNY and CDR2 SVGAGI (reference sequence). The CDR3 consists of 12 residues. V gave up 0 bases and J gave up 10 bases, with 9 bases separating them. Positively selected for CCR7, the CD45RO-negative cells used as naive CD8 cells excluded terminally differentiated effector memory CD45RA+ cells. Sequencing used naive CD8+ T cells sorted from blood. The V and J genes are TRBV6-6 and TRBJ1-1; D is ambiguous. This receptor was identified in a woman aged 25 to 45 in good health. The DNA of the CDR3 is TGTGCCAGCAGTTACTCGGGCGACGGAGCTTTCTTT. Its protein product is CASSYSGDGAFF.